The 24 T cell receptor beta chains listed next were all sequenced from one sample in a study of regulatory T cells in long-lasting Graves disease. Documented time point: newly diagnosed GD, antithyroid drugs for less than 3 months. Following extraction of RNA from PBMCs, that RNA was used to make the TCR library. Building the TCR beta libraries relied on iRepertoire HTBI primers, and CDR3 regions underwent Arm-PCR. TCRdb re-called the multiplex PCR reads with MiXCR, one entry per CDR3 protein. The data hold 400,000 to 500,000 distinct CDR3 sequences, with 16% observed a single time. The sample was also reused in another study, on T cells in Graves' hyperthyroidism and ophthalmopathy.

The source material was peripheral blood mononuclear cells (PBMCs), sampled at new diagnosis, from a patient treated with antithyroid drugs. The source of these receptors is a woman under 30 with Graves disease.

A remark on this clonotype: The junction shows a germline mismatch at one end, possibly a read error. The chain combines TRBV19 with TRBJ2-7, with 8 bases identical to TRBD1. Germline assignment: CDR1 LNHDA and CDR2 SQIVND (reference sequence). The length of the CDR3 is 13 residues. DNA of the CDR3: TGTGCCAGTAGTCCTACGGGACAGGCCAGCTCAGAGTTC. Residues: CASSPTGQASSEF.

This clonotype has a handful of counts. The chain recombines TRBV14 with TRBJ2-7; D perhaps matches TRBD2 (5 bases). Trimming shortened V by 1 base and J by 3 bases, and 13 bases separated the two germline ends. The CDR3 is made up of 15 amino acids. Germline V gene lookup returns CDR1 SGHDN and CDR2 FVKESK. The DNA of the CDR3 is TGTGCCAGCAGCCAAGTAGGACGGGGAGTCTACGAGCAGTACTTC. Amino acids: CASSQVGRGVYEQYF.

This clonotype occurred many times. The chain joins TRBV28 to TRBJ1-5; 8 bases fit TRBD1. V shed 6 bases and J 5 bases; nucleotides not matched to a gene: 9. The V gene's germline CDR1 is MDHEN and CDR2 SYDVKM. The CDR3 length is 15 residues. This chain's CDR3 is CASSRDRGQDQPQHF. The CDR3 coding sequence is TGTGCCAGCAGCCGTGACAGGGGTCAGGATCAGCCCCAGCATTTT.

This clonotype was seen ten or more times. V is TRBV28 and J is TRBJ1-4; D gene uncertain. The CDR3 is 11 amino acids. From germline, CDR1 is MDHEN and CDR2 SYDVKM. The V end was cut by 10 bases, the J end by 8 bases, with 11 bases between. This CDR3 is CATRDWEKLFF. The CDR3 DNA sequence: TGTGCCACCCGGGATTGGGAAAAACTGTTTTTT.

At least ten counts were recorded for this clonotype. The V and J genes are TRBV28 and TRBJ2-3; no clear D. V was pared by 6 bases and J by 0 bases, with 10 bases between. CDR1 and CDR2 (germline): MDHEN, SYDVKM. This CDR3 has 14 residues. The CDR3 coding sequence is TGTGCCAGCAGCGGCCCCGGGAGCACAGATACGCAGTATTTT. Translating gives CASSGPGSTDTQYF.

The rearrangement uses TRBV20-1 and TRBJ2-6; D remains ambiguous. V lost 4 bases, J lost 0 bases, and 10 bases lay in between. The CDR3 runs to 15 residues. Germline V gene data show CDR1 as DFQATT and CDR2 as SNEGSKA (reference sequence). The CDR3 loop reads CSAIDPVSGANVLTF. The CDR3 nucleotides read TGCAGTGCTATAGACCCAGTCTCTGGGGCCAACGTCCTGACTTTC.

CDR3 in DNA: TGTGCCAGCAGCTTATTTGGGACTAAAACCGGGGAGCTGTTTTTT. Translation gives CASSLFGTKTGELFF. The chain links TRBV5-6 to TRBJ2-2; TRBD2 matches at 7 bases. The CDR3 totals 15 residues. J was trimmed by 5 bases and V by 2 bases; bases with no gene match: 6. The germline CDR1 and CDR2 sequences are SGHDT and YYEEEE. Looking up the rest from reference TRBV5-6 and TRBJ2-2 gives the full variable domain: DAGVTQSPTHLIKTRGQQVTLRCSPKSGHDTVSWYQQALGQGPQFIFQYYEEEERQRGNFPDRFSGHQFPNYSSELNVNALLLGDSALYLCASSLFGTKTGELFFGEGSRLTVL.

The J gene is TRBJ1-1, the V gene TRBV29-1; maybe TRBD1 (5 bases). The CDR3 has 12 residues. Looked up from germline, CDR1 is SQVTM and CDR2 is ANQGSEA. Trimming pared 6 bases from V and 8 bases from J, leaving 16 bases between. Here the CDR3 DNA reads TGCAGCGTCGTTAGACCGGGACGAGAAGCTTTCTTT. Protein product: CSVVRPGREAFF. Supplemented by reference TRBV29-1 and TRBJ1-1, the full variable domain reads SAVISQKPSRDICQRGTSLTIQCQVDSQVTMMFWYRQQPGQSLTLIATANQGSEATYESGFVIDKFPISRPNLTFSTLTVSNMSPEDSSIYLCSVVRPGREAFFGQGTRLTVV.

At least ten counts were recorded for this clonotype. This chain connects TRBV3-1 to TRBJ2-1; possible D gene TRBD1, 6 bases. V was shortened by 4 bases and J by 8 bases, with 15 bases between the two germline ends. CDR1 and CDR2 (germline): LGHDT, YNNKEL (reference sequence). CDR3 length: 14 amino acids. CDR3 coding DNA: TGTGCCAGCAGCCGCGGACAGACCTGGGATGAGCAGTTCTTC. It is translated as CASSRGQTWDEQFF.

This rearrangement joins TRBV3-1 to TRBJ2-7; 8 bases line up with TRBD1. CDR3 length: 15 amino acids. V gave up 5 bases and J gave up 6 bases; unmatched junction bases: 12. Germline V gene sequence: CDR1 LGHDT, CDR2 YNNKEL (reference sequence). CDR3 protein: CASSSVDREPSEQYF. The DNA of the CDR3 is TGTGCCAGCAGCAGCGTGGACAGGGAGCCTTCCGAGCAGTACTTC.

The chain is built from TRBV19 and TRBJ1-1; D remains unclear. This CDR3 is 14 amino acids long. Germline V gene lookup returns CDR1 LNHDA and CDR2 SQIVND (reference sequence). V shed 6 bases and J shed 3 bases, with 14 bases lying between them. CDR3: CASSLPRADTEAFF. For the CDR3, the DNA is TGTGCCAGTAGCCTGCCCCGGGCAGACACTGAAGCTTTCTTT.

This clonotype showed up many times. The chain combines TRBV11-1 with TRBJ1-1; TRBD1 aligns across 7 bases. The CDR3 length is 17 residues. Germline CDR1 and CDR2: SGHAT and FQDESV (reference sequence). Trimming took 2 bases from V and 4 from J; bases not matched to a gene: 13. The CDR3 region is CASSLNRDSLWGTEAFF. CDR3 DNA sequence: TGTGCCAGCAGCTTAAACCGGGACAGTCTATGGGGCACTGAAGCTTTCTTT. Full variable domain (rest looked up from reference TRBV11-1 and TRBJ1-1): EAEVAQSPRYKITEKSQAVAFWCDPISGHATLYWYRQILGQGPELLVQFQDESVVDDSQLPKDRFSAERLKGVDSTLKIQPAELGDSAMYLCASSLNRDSLWGTEAFFGQGTRLTVV.

This clonotype has at least ten counts. The CDR3 loop is CASRGQFYEQYF. Here the CDR3 DNA reads TGTGCCAGCAGGGGGCAGTTCTACGAGCAGTACTTC. V gene TRBV28 combines with J gene TRBJ2-7; D possibly corresponds to TRBD1 (5 bases). CDR1 is MDHEN and CDR2 is SYDVKM in the germline V gene. Trimming took off 6 bases at V and 3 bases at J, with 9 bases between the two ends. The CDR3 is 12 residues long.

CDR3 bases: TGCAGTGCTAGATACTTGGACCTCAATCAGCCCCAGCATTTT. Residues: CSARYLDLNQPQHF. The chain employs TRBV20-1 and TRBJ1-5; D ambiguous. Germline loops: CDR1 DFQATT, CDR2 SNEGSKA (reference sequence). Trimming pared 2 bases from V and 3 bases from J, leaving 11 bases between. The CDR3 contains 14 residues.

Ten or more counts support this clonotype. J is TRBJ1-5 and V is TRBV10-3, with a weak D call TRBD1 (6 bases). From germline, CDR1 is ENHRY and CDR2 SYGVKD. This CDR3 has 15 residues. V was trimmed by 5 bases and J by 5 bases, leaving 16 bases between them. The CDR3, as DNA: TGTGCCATCAGTCCGAACAGGGTGTTGGATCAGCCCCAGCATTTT. Translation gives CAISPNRVLDQPQHF.

This clonotype was observed many times. CDR3 nucleotide sequence: TGTGCCAGCAGGGCCGACCTGCTATACAATGAGCAGTTCTTC. Translated, it gives CASRADLLYNEQFF. The genes are TRBV6-2 or TRBV6-3 and TRBJ2-1; D gene uncertain. Trimming removed 6 bases at V and 4 bases at J, with 13 bases between. The CDR3 is 14 residues long. Germline V gives CDR1 MNHEY, CDR2 SVGEGT.

The rearrangement uses TRBV20-1 and TRBJ2-1, with 12 bases aligning to TRBD2. This CDR3 spans 13 amino acids. V lost 8 bases to trimming and J lost 8 bases; unmatched junction nucleotides: 7. The germline V gene encodes CDR1 DFQATT and CDR2 SNEGSKA (reference sequence). CDR3 DNA: TGCAGTCGATGGACTAGCGGGATGGATGAGCAGTTCTTC. It yields the protein CSRWTSGMDEQFF.

This clonotype was counted many times. The chain is built from TRBV20-1 and TRBJ2-1; 12 bases are shared with TRBD2. Trimming took 7 bases from V and 0 from J; bases not matched to a gene: 10. Germline V gene lookup returns CDR1 DFQATT and CDR2 SNEGSKA (reference sequence). The CDR3 is 17 amino acids. The CDR3 is CSVFGLAGMISYNEQFF. For the CDR3, the DNA is TGCAGTGTCTTCGGACTAGCGGGGATGATCTCCTACAATGAGCAGTTCTTC.

This clonotype has a count of ten or more. V is TRBV7-9 and J is TRBJ2-1; D may be TRBD1 or TRBD2 (5 bases each). V was cut by 0 bases and J by 4 bases, with 7 bases left in between. Germline lookup yields CDR1 SEHNR and CDR2 FQNEAQ (reference sequence). The CDR3 contains 14 residues. CDR3 DNA sequence: TGTGCCAGCAGCTTAGCGGGACGGTACAATGAGCAGTTCTTC. Amino acids: CASSLAGRYNEQFF.

The sample holds many counts of this clonotype. The J gene is TRBJ1-1, the V gene TRBV20-1; no firm D call. This CDR3 contains 15 residues. Trimming removed 0 bases from V and 5 bases from J, with 16 bases in between. From germline, CDR1 is DFQATT and CDR2 SNEGSKA (reference sequence). CDR3 DNA: TGCAGTGCTAGAGATTTGCGGGGAAGAGTGACTGAAGCTTTCTTT. Translating it yields CSARDLRGRVTEAFF.

Worth noting for this clonotype: This may be a read error: a much more frequent sequence differs by one nucleotide. The V and J genes are TRBV7-2 and TRBJ2-5; D uncertain. V lost 2 bases, J lost 3 bases, and 10 bases lay in between. There are 14 residues in the CDR3. Germline CDR1 reads SGHTA; CDR2 reads FQGNSA. CDR3 coding DNA: TGTGCCAGCAGCTTACAGTACGGCAAAGAGACCCAGTACTTC. Amino acids: CASSLQYGKETQYF.

The chain uses TRBV30 and TRBJ2-7; no firm D call. The CDR3 covers 15 residues. The germline V gene has CDR1 GTSNPN and CDR2 SVGIG (reference sequence). V lost 7 bases and J lost 0, with 19 bases in between. This CDR3 reads CASSDPTGVSYEQYF. For the CDR3, the DNA is TGTGCCTCCTCCGACCCGACTGGGGTCTCCTACGAGCAGTACTTC.

About this clonotype: A much larger clone differs from this one at a single base, so this may be a read error. This chain connects TRBV7-3 to TRBJ2-1; D perhaps matches TRBD2 (5 bases). Trimming removed 4 bases at V and 13 bases at J, with 17 bases between. Germline values: CDR1 SGHTA, CDR2 FQGTGA. The CDR3 consists of 13 residues. The chain's CDR3 is CASSSLAQETQFF. CDR3 bases: TGTGCCAGCAGCTCTCTAGCCCAAGAGACCCAGTTCTTC.

This clonotype was picked up a small number of times. The chain uses TRBV7-9 and TRBJ2-3; 9 nucleotides agree with TRBD2. The CDR3 is 17 residues long. Germline CDR1 is SEHNR and CDR2 is FQNEAQ (reference sequence). Germline trimming cut 3 bases from V and 0 bases from J; bases unmatched to any gene: 7. The CDR3: CASSLEPLAGSTDTQYF. The CDR3 DNA is TGTGCCAGCAGCTTGGAGCCTCTAGCGGGAAGCACAGATACGCAGTATTTT. The whole variable domain, remainder taken from reference TRBV7-9 and TRBJ2-3, is DTGVSQNPRHKITKRGQNVTFRCDPISEHNRLYWYRQTLGQGPEFLTYFQNEAQLEKSRLLSDRFSAERPKGSFSTLEIQRTEQGDSAMYLCASSLEPLAGSTDTQYFGPGTRLTVL.